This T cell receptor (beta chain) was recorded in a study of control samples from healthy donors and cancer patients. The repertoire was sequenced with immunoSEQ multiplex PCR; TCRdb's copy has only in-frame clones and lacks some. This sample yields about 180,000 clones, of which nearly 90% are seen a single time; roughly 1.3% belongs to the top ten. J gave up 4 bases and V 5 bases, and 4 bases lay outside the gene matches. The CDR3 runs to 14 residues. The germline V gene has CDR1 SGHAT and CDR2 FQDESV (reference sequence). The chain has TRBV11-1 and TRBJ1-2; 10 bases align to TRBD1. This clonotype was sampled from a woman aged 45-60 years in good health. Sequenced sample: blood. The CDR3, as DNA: TGTGCCAGCAGCCTGACAGGGGGCGGCTATGGCTACACCTTC. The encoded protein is CASSLTGGGYGYTF.